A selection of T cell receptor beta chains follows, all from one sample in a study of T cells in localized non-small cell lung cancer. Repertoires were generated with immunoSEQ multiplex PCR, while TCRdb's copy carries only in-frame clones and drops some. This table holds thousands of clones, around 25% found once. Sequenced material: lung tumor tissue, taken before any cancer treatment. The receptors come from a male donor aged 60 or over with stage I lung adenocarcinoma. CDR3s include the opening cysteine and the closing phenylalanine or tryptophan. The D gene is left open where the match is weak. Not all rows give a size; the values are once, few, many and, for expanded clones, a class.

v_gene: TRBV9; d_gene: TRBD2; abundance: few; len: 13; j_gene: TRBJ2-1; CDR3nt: TGTGCCAGCAACCGGGGGGAAGGCAATGAGCAGTTCTTC; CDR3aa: CASNRGEGNEQFF
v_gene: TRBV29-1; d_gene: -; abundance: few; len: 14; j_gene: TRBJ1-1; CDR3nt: TGCAGCGTTGAAGAACGGGGTAGAGGGACTGAAGCTTTCTTT; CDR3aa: CSVEERGRGTEAFF
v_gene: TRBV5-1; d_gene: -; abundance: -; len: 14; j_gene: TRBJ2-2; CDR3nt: TGCGCCAGCAGTTGGGGGGGCCTAACCGGGGAGCTGTTTTTT; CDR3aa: CASSWGGLTGELFF
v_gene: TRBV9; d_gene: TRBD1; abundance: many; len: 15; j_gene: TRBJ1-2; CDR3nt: TGTGCCAGCAGCTGGCGGGGACAGGGGGACTATGGCTACACCTTC; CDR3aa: CASSWRGQGDYGYTF
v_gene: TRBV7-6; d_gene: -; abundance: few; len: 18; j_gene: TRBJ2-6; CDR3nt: TGTGCCAGCAGCGCCGGGCACAAGTTACAAAGTCGGGCCAACGTCCTGACTTTC; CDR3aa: CASSAGHKLQSRANVLTF
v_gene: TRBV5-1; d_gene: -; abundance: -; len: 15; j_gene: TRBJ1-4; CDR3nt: TGCGCCAGCAGAGCCACCGGGACGAATAATGAAAAACTGTTTTTT; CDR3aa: CASRATGTNNEKLFF
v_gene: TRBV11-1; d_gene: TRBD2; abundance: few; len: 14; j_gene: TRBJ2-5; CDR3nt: TGTGCCAGCAGCTTACGGGCGGGGGAAGAGACCCAGTACTTC; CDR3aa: CASSLRAGEETQYF
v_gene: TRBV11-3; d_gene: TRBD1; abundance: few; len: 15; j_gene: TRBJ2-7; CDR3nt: TGTGCCAGCAGCCCAGGGACAGGGCGGGGAGGTGAGCAGTACTTC; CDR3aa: CASSPGTGRGGEQYF
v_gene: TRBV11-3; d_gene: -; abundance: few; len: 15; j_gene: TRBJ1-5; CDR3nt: TGTGCCAGCAGCTTAGACGGGGGGACTAATCAGCCCCAGCATTTT; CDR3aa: CASSLDGGTNQPQHF
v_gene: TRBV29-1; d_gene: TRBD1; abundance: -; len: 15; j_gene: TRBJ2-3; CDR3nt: TGCAGCGTTAAATTTATGGGACAGGGCACAGATACGCAGTATTTT; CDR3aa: CSVKFMGQGTDTQYF
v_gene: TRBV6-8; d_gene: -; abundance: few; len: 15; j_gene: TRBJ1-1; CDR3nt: TGTGCCAGCGCTTCGCGCGGGACTATGAACACTGAAGCTTTCTTT; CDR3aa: CASASRGTMNTEAFF
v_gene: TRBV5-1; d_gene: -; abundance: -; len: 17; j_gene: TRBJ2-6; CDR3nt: TGCGCCAGCAGCTGGACGGGTACCTCCTCTGGGGCCAACGTCCTGACTTTC; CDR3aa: CASSWTGTSSGANVLTF
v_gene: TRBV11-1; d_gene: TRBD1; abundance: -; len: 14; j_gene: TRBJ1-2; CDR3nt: TGTGCCAGCAGCCTGGACAGGACATACTATGGCTACACCTTC; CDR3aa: CASSLDRTYYGYTF
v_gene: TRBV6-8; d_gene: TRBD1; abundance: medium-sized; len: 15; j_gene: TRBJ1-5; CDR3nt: TGTGCCAGCAATCCGGGACAGGGGACTTATCAGCCCCAGCATTTT; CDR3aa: CASNPGQGTYQPQHF
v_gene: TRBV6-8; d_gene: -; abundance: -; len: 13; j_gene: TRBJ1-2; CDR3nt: TGTGCCAGCAATGATGTGGGGGAAGTAGGCTACACCTTC; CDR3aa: CASNDVGEVGYTF
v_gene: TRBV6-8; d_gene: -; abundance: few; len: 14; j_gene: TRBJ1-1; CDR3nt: TGTGCCAGCAGGGCCACCGGCAGAGACACTGAAGCTTTCTTT; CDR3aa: CASRATGRDTEAFF
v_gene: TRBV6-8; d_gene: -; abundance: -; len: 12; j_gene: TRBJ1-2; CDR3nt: TGTGCCAGCAGTACCAACAGAAATGGCTACACCTTC; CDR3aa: CASSTNRNGYTF
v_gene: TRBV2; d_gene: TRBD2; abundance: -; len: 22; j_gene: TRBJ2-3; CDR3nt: TGTGCCAGCAGCTCTCCCATAAAACATTACACCGGACTAGCGGGGGGCACAGATACGCAGTATTTT; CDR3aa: CASSSPIKHYTGLAGGTDTQYF
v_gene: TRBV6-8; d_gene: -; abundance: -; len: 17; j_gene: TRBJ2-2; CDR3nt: TGTGCCAGCAGTTACTCTGGAGGGAGATTGAACACCGGGGAGCTGTTTTTT; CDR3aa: CASSYSGGRLNTGELFF
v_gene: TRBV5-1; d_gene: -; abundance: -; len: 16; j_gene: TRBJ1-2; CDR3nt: TGCGCCAGCAGCTTGGATCCAGGTTGGACCGCGGTAGGCTACACCTTC; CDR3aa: CASSLDPGWTAVGYTF
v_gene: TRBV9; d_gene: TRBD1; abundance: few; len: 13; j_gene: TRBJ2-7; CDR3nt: TGTGCCAGCAGTAGCACAGGGGGCTACGAGCAGTACTTC; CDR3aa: CASSSTGGYEQYF
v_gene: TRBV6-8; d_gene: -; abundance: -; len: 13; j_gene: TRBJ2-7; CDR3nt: TGTGCCAGCAGTTACCCTCACTCCTACGAGCAGTACTTC; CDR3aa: CASSYPHSYEQYF